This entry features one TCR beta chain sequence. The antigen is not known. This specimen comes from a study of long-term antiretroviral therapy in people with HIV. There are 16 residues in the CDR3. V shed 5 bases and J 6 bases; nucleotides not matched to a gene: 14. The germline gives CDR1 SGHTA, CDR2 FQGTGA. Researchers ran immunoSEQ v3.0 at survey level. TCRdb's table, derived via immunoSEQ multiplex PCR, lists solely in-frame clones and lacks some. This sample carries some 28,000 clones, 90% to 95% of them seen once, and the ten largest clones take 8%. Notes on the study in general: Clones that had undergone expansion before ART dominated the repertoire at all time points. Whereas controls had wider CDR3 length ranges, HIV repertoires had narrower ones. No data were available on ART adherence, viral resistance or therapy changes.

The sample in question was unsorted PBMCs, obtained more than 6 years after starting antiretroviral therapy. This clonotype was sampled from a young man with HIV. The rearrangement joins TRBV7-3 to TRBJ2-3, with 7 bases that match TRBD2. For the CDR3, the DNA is TGTGCCAGCAGCCTGCTGGGCGGGGGAAGACTGGATACGCAGTATTTT. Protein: CASSLLGGGRLDTQYF. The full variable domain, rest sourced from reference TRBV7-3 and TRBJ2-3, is GAGVSQTPSNKVTEKGKYVELRCDPISGHTALYWYRQSLGQGPEFLIYFQGTGAADDSGLPNDRFFAVRPEGSVSTLKIQRTERGDSAVYLCASSLLGGGRLDTQYFGPGTRLTVL.